This TCR beta chain comes out of a study of T cell repertoires in cytomegalovirus infection. TCRdb called the reads again in MiXCR, with one record for every CDR3 protein. The table has about 52,000 distinct CDR3 sequences, around 20% seen once. This clonotype was picked up a small number of times. Antigen: not known. Germline CDR1 KGHDR, CDR2 SFDVKD. The V end was cut by 4 bases, the J end by 8 bases, with 19 bases between. The CDR3 consists of 16 residues. The V gene is TRBV24-1, the J gene TRBJ2-2, with a tentative D call TRBD2 (5 bases). The specimen comprised CD8+ T cells from cultured PBMCs, sampled from culture after CMV antigen stimulation. The TCR sequence derives from a human donor in good health (CMV status not recorded). Some clones in this sample may be carry-over from other donors' samples. CDR3 sequence reads: CATSDPVLAQPGELFF. As DNA, the CDR3 is TGTGCCACCAGTGACCCGGTCCTAGCCCAACCGGGGGAGCTGTTTTTT.